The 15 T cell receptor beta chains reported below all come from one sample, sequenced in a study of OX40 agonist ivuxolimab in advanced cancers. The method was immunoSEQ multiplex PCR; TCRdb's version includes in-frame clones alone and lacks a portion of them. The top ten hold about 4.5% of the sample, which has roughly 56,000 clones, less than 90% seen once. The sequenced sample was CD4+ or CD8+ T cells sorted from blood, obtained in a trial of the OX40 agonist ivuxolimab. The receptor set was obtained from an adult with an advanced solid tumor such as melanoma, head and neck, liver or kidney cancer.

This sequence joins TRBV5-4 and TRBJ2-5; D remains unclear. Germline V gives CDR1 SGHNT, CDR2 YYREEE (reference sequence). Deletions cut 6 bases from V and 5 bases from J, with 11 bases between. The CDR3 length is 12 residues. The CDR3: CASKGGRETQYF. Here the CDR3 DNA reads TGTGCCAGCAAGGGTGGGCGGGAGACCCAGTACTTC.

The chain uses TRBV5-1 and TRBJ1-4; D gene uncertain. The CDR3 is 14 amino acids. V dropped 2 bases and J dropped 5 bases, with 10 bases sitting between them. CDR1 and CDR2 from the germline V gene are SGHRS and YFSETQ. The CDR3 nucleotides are TGCGCCAGCAGCTTCGGTGACGGGAATGAAAAACTGTTTTTT. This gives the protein CASSFGDGNEKLFF.

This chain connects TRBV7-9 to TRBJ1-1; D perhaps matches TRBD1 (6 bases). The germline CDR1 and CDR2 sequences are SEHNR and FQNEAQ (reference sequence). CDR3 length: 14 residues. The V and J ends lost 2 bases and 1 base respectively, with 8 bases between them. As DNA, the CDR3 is TGTGCCAGCAGCTTACAACAGGGGAACACTGAAGCTTTCTTT. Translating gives CASSLQQGNTEAFF.

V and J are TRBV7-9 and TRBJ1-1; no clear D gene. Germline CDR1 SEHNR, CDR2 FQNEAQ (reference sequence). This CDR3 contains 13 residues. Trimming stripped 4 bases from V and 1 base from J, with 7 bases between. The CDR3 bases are TGTGCCAGCAGCTCCATAGAGAACACTGAAGCTTTCTTT. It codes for CASSSIENTEAFF.

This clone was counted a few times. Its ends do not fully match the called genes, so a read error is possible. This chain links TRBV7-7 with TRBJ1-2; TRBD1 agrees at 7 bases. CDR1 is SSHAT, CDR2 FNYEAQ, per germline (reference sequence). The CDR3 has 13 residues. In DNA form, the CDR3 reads TGTGCTAGCAGCCCATCCGGACAGGATGGCTACACCTTC. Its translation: CASSPSGQDGYTF.

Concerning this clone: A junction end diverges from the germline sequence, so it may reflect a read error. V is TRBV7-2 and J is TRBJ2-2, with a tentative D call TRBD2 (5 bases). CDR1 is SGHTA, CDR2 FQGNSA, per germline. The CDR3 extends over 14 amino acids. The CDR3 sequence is CASSLTTYTGELFF. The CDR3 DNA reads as TGTGCCAGCAGCTTGACTACCTACACGGGGGAGCTGTTTTTT. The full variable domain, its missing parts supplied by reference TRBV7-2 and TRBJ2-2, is GAGVSQSPSNKVTEKGKDVELRCDPISGHTALYWYRQSLGQGLEFLIYFQGNSAPDKSGLPSDRFSAERTGGSVSTLTIQRTQQEDSAVYLCASSLTTYTGELFFGEGSRLTVL.

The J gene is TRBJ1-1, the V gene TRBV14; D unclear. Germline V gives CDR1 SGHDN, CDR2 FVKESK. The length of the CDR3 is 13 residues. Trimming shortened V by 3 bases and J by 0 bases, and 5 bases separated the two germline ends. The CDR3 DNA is TGTGCCAGCAGCCAGAGAATGAACACTGAAGCTTTCTTT. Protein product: CASSQRMNTEAFF.

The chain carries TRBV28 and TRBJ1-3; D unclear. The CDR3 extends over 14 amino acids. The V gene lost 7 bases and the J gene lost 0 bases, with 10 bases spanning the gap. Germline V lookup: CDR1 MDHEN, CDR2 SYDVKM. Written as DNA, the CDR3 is TGTGCCAGCATTCCCGGCCACTCTGGAAACACCATATATTTT. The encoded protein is CASIPGHSGNTIYF. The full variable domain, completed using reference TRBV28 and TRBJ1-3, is DVKVTQSSRYLVKRTGEKVFLECVQDMDHENMFWYRQDPGLGLRLIYFSYDVKMKEKGDIPEGYSVSREKKERFSLILESASTNQTSMYLCASIPGHSGNTIYFGEGSWLTVV.

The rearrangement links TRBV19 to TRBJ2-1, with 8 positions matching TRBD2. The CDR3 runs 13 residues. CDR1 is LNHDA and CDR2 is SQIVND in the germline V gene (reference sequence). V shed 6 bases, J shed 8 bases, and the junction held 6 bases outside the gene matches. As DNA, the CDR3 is TGTGCCAGTAGGTCAACGGGGGGGCATGAGCAGTTCTTC. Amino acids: CASRSTGGHEQFF.

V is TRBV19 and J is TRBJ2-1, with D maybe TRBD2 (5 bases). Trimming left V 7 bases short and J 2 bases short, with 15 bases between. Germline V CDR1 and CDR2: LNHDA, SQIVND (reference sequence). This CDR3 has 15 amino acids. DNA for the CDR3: TGTGCCAGTAAACTGTCCACCGGGACCTACAATGAGCAGTTCTTC. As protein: CASKLSTGTYNEQFF.

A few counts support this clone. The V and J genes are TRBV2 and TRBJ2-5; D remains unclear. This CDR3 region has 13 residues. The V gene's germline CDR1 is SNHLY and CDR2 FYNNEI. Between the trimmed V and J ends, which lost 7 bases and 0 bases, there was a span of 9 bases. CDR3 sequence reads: CASNRAHQETQYF. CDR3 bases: TGTGCCAGCAACCGGGCCCACCAAGAGACCCAGTACTTC.

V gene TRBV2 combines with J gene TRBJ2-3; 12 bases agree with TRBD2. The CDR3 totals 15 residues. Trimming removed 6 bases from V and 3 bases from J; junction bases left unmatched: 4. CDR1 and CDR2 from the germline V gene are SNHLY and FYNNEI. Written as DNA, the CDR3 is TGTGCCAGCAGAGCTGGACTAGCGGGAACAGATACGCAGTATTTT. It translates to CASRAGLAGTDTQYF.

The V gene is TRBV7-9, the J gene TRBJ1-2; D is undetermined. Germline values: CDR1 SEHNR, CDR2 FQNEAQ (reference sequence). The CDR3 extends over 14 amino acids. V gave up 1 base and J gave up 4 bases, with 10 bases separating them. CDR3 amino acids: CASSLGVGPYGYTF. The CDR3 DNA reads TGTGCCAGCAGCTTAGGTGTAGGGCCCTATGGCTACACCTTC.

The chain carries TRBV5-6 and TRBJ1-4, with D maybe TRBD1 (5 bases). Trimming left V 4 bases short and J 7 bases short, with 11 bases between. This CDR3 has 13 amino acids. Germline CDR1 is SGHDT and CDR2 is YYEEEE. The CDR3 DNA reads TGTGCCAGCAGCGCGGGACCTTCTGAAAAACTGTTTTTT. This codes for CASSAGPSEKLFF.

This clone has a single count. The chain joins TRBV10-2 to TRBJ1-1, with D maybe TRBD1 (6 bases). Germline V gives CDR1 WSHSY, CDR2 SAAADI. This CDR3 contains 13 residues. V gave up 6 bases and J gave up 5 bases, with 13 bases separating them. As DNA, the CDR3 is TGCGCCAGCAGAAGGGGGGTAGGGACTGAAGCTTTCTTT. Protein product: CASRRGVGTEAFF.